This T cell receptor (beta chain) was captured by sequencing in a study of OX40 agonist ivuxolimab in advanced cancers. As for the study in general: The eligibility criteria allowed prior anti-PD-1, anti-PD-L1 or anti-CTLA-4 therapy, and around 40% had some.

Patients with a history of autoimmune disease or on systemic immunosuppression were excluded. The method was immunoSEQ multiplex PCR; TCRdb's version includes in-frame clones alone and lacks a portion of them. The data show 79,000 or so clones, approximately 85% seen once. The ends were cut back, 1 base at V and 5 bases at J, with 9 bases in the middle. CDR1 is SNHLY and CDR2 is FYNNEI in the germline V gene. The CDR3 totals 15 residues. The origin of this receptor is an adult with an advanced solid tumor such as melanoma, head and neck, liver or kidney cancer. The material was CD4+ or CD8+ T cells sorted from blood, obtained in a trial of the OX40 agonist ivuxolimab. The gene calls are TRBV2 and TRBJ1-6; D not resolved. CDR3 nucleotide sequence: TGTGCCAGCAGTGAAGGTTGGTCCAATAATTCACCCCTCCACTTT. The encoded protein is CASSEGWSNNSPLHF.